The source of this TCR beta chain is a study of CD8+CD57+ T cells in acquired aplastic anemia. Across the study: Sorted CD4+ plus CD8+ cells gave DNA averaging about 3 ug.

The template for TCR beta VDJ and CDR3 sequence profiling was genomic DNA. Via MiXCR, TCRdb re-called the reads, giving one row per CDR3 protein. In the table there are about 270,000 distinct CDR3 sequences, approximately 86% of which are singletons. Germline CDR1 and CDR2: SNHLY and FYNNEI. The CDR3 is 12 residues long. The authors sequenced patients whose flow cytometry had shown CD8+CD57+ cell expansion. Patient blood was sampled before any therapy had been received. This clonotype was recorded a few times. Its target is unknown. One junction end disagrees with the germline gene, perhaps due to a read error. Study-level points and caveats: Twenty-nine CD8+ CDR3 sequences were shared between patients and controls.

Material: sorted CD4+, CD8+, or CD8+CD57+ T cells (not recorded which) from PBMCs. The rearrangement uses TRBV2 and TRBJ2-4; TRBD2 matches 7 bases. This TCR was recovered from a human donor with aplastic anemia. The CDR3: CASGEAGNIQYF. The CDR3 DNA sequence: TGTGCCAGCGGTGAAGCGGGGAACATTCAGTACTTC.